Shown below are 25 T cell receptor beta chains from a single sample sequenced in a study of control samples from healthy donors and cancer patients. Produced via immunoSEQ multiplex PCR; TCRdb's table is partial and in-frame only. The data hold 150,000 to 200,000 clones, with roughly 94% observed a single time. Sequencing was carried out using blood. The receptor set was obtained from a woman aged 40 to 49 in good health.

The J gene is TRBJ2-1, the V gene TRBV18; D uncertain. V lost 3 bases, J lost 8 bases, and 17 bases lay in between. The CDR3 length is 15 residues. Germline V gene lookup returns CDR1 KGHSH and CDR2 LQKENI. The CDR3 is CASSPALVVRHEQFF. CDR3 in DNA: TGTGCCAGCTCACCCGCATTAGTCGTTCGTCATGAGCAGTTCTTC.

This rearrangement joins TRBV7-2 to TRBJ1-3; D is unresolved. The CDR3 has 13 residues. Trimming stripped 6 bases from V and 0 bases from J, with 6 bases between. In germline, CDR1 is SGHTA, CDR2 FQGNSA. CDR3 protein: CASRLSSGNTIYF. The CDR3 coding sequence is TGTGCCAGCAGGCTCAGCTCTGGAAACACCATATATTTT.

The rearrangement joins TRBV28 to TRBJ1-3; D is unclear. Germline V gene lookup returns CDR1 MDHEN and CDR2 SYDVKM. This CDR3 comprises 12 residues. Trimming removed 4 bases at V and 1 base at J, with 2 bases between. CDR3 bases: TGTGCCAGCAGTTGGTCTGGAAACACCATATATTTT. Encoded protein: CASSWSGNTIYF.

This rearrangement joins TRBV10-3 to TRBJ2-2, with D possibly TRBD2 on 5 matching bases. The CDR3 totals 13 residues. The germline gives CDR1 ENHRY, CDR2 SYGVKD. Trimming left V 2 bases short and J 5 bases short, with 6 bases between. The CDR3 DNA reads TGTGCCATCAGTGAGACGGGGACCGGGGAGCTGTTTTTT. Encoded protein: CAISETGTGELFF.

CDR3 sequence (DNA): TGTGCCATTCAGGGGGCTGATTCACCCCTCCACTTT. This encodes CAIQGADSPLHF. J is TRBJ1-6 and V is TRBV10-3; 8 bases map to TRBD1. The CDR3 extends over 12 amino acids. Germline CDR1 is ENHRY and CDR2 is SYGVKD. With 9 bases clipped from V and 8 bases from J, the junction kept 3 bases outside the gene matches.

The V gene is TRBV28, the J gene TRBJ1-2, with D hard to call. In germline, CDR1 is MDHEN, CDR2 SYDVKM. V lost 5 bases and J lost 8, with 12 bases in between. The CDR3 has 12 residues. The CDR3 bases are TGTGCCAGCAGTGGCCAACCGCGGGGCTACACCTTC. This gives the protein CASSGQPRGYTF.

The V and J genes are TRBV19 and TRBJ1-1; possible D gene TRBD1, 6 bases. V lost 1 base to trimming and J lost 3 bases, with 18 bases between them. The CDR3 sequence is 17 residues long. The germline V gene has CDR1 LNHDA and CDR2 SQIVND (reference sequence). The CDR3 DNA reads as TGTGCCAGTAGTATAGGTCATCGTGCGACAGGTTACACTGAAGCTTTCTTT. Amino acids: CASSIGHRATGYTEAFF.

The genes are TRBV9 and TRBJ1-1; the match to TRBD1 covers 7 bases. This CDR3 region has 14 residues. The V gene end was trimmed by 3 bases and the J gene end by 0 bases; junction bases not matched to a gene: 2. CDR1 is SGDLS, CDR2 YYNGEE, per germline. CDR3 nucleotide sequence: TGTGCCAGCAGCGCAGGGACAGTGAACACTGAAGCTTTCTTT. This gives the protein CASSAGTVNTEAFF. Full variable domain (outside the CDR3, taken from reference TRBV9 and TRBJ1-1): DSGVTQTPKHLITATGQRVTLRCSPRSGDLSVYWYQQSLDQGLQFLIQYYNGEERAKGNILERFSAQQFPDLHSELNLSSLELGDSALYFCASSAGTVNTEAFFGQGTRLTVV.

The CDR3 loop is CATSDPDGRGGTQYF. CDR3 DNA sequence: TGTGCCACCAGTGACCCTGATGGGCGGGGCGGCACGCAGTATTTT. The chain recombines TRBV24-1 with TRBJ2-3; tentatively, D is TRBD2 (6 bases). CDR3 length: 15 residues. Germline lookup yields CDR1 KGHDR and CDR2 SFDVKD. The germline V and J ends were trimmed by 4 bases and 9 bases, with 19 bases remaining between them.

The rearrangement joins TRBV27 to TRBJ2-3; 10 positions agree with TRBD2. Germline loops: CDR1 MNHEY, CDR2 SMNVEV (reference sequence). Trimming removed 5 bases from V and 4 bases from J; junction bases left unmatched: 12. CDR3 length: 17 residues. CDR3 in amino acids: CASSPPGLATHADTQYF. CDR3 bases: TGTGCCAGCAGTCCACCGGGACTAGCGACTCATGCAGATACGCAGTATTTT.

The rearrangement links TRBV2 to TRBJ2-2; tentatively, D is TRBD2 (6 bases). The CDR3 has 14 amino acids. V lost 4 bases and J lost 3, with 9 bases in between. Germline CDR1 SNHLY, CDR2 FYNNEI. The CDR3 reads CASSASAHTGELFF. CDR3 bases: TGTGCCAGCAGTGCTAGCGCGCACACCGGGGAGCTGTTTTTT.

The rearrangement uses TRBV4-2 and TRBJ1-2, with D possibly being TRBD1 (5 bases). With 0 bases removed from V and 8 bases from J, the gap between germline ends came to 10 bases. The CDR3 spans 13 residues. CDR1 is LGHNA and CDR2 is YNFKEQ in the germline V gene. In nucleotides, the CDR3 is TGTGCCAGCAGCCAAGACAGGGTCGGCGGCTACACCTTC. It specifies CASSQDRVGGYTF.

The chain uses TRBV6-5 and TRBJ1-6; 11 bases fit TRBD1. This CDR3 has 14 residues. V shed 6 bases, J shed 12 bases, and the junction held 7 bases outside the gene matches. Germline-derived CDR1 and CDR2 are MNHEY and SVGAGI. The CDR3 sequence: CASRNAGTGGPLHF. The CDR3 DNA sequence: TGTGCCAGCAGAAACGCCGGGACAGGGGGACCCCTCCACTTT.

The V call is TRBV7-6, the J call TRBJ1-3; no definite D call. This CDR3 comprises 15 residues. Germline loops: CDR1 SGHVS, CDR2 FNYEAQ. Trimming pared 2 bases from V and 2 bases from J, leaving 10 bases between. The CDR3 reads CASSLSAPTGNTIYF. The CDR3 bases are TGTGCCAGCAGCTTATCCGCCCCTACTGGAAACACCATATATTTT.

A single count supports this clone. This chain connects TRBV7-3 to TRBJ1-1; D remains ambiguous. The length of the CDR3 is 13 residues. CDR1 and CDR2 (germline): SGHTA, FQGTGA. The germline V and J ends were trimmed by 5 bases and 5 bases, with 12 bases remaining between them. DNA for the CDR3: TGTGCCAGCAGCCCCCGGGATGGGACTGAAGCTTTCTTT. Translated, it gives CASSPRDGTEAFF.

The chain has TRBV3-1 (or the pseudogene TRBV3-2) and TRBJ1-1, with 8 bases that match TRBD1. The CDR3 totals 15 residues. CDR1 is LGHDT, CDR2 YNNKEL, per germline (reference sequence). Losses at the gene ends were 1 base for V and 3 bases for J; bases not matched to a gene: 4. CDR3 in amino acids: CASSQGDRPYTEAFF. DNA of the CDR3: TGTGCCAGCAGCCAAGGGGACAGGCCCTACACTGAAGCTTTCTTT.

V gene TRBV29-1 combines with J gene TRBJ2-3; 9 bases line up with TRBD1. The germline V gene encodes CDR1 SQVTM and CDR2 ANQGSEA. The CDR3 is 13 residues long. V shed 7 bases, J shed 1 base, and the junction held 3 bases outside the gene matches. The CDR3 nucleotides are TGCAGCGGCCGGACAGGGGGCACAGATACGCAGTATTTT. Translation gives CSGRTGGTDTQYF.

CDR3 residues: CASSQGQNYGYTF. In nucleotides, the CDR3 is TGTGCCAGCAGCCAGGGACAGAACTATGGCTACACCTTC. The V call is TRBV6-6, the J call TRBJ1-2; TRBD1 matches 7 bases. Germline lookup yields CDR1 MNHNY and CDR2 SVGAGI (reference sequence). The J segment lost 2 bases and the V segment lost 6 bases, leaving 3 bases of the junction unmatched. The CDR3 totals 13 residues.

CDR3 sequence reads: CASHSSTDTQYF. The CDR3 nucleotides read TGTGCCAGCCACTCTAGCACAGATACGCAGTATTTT. The chain has TRBV6-6 and TRBJ2-3; D ambiguous. The CDR3 is 12 residues long. Germline CDR1 and CDR2: MNHNY and SVGAGI (reference sequence). Deletions cut 8 bases from V and 0 bases from J, with 6 bases between.

V is TRBV20-1 and J is TRBJ2-7; D is undetermined. Germline CDR1 is DFQATT and CDR2 is SNEGSKA (reference sequence). Trimming took 7 bases from V and 0 from J, leaving 7 bases between them. The CDR3 totals 11 residues. CDR3 sequence reads: CSVWSSYEQYF. CDR3 DNA: TGCAGTGTCTGGAGCTCCTACGAGCAGTACTTC.

The chain employs TRBV5-1 and TRBJ1-5; TRBD1 agrees at 10 bases. Germline-derived CDR1 and CDR2 are SGHRS and YFSETQ. V lost 0 bases to trimming and J lost 7 bases; unmatched junction nucleotides: 4. This CDR3 is built from 15 residues. The CDR3 sequence is CASSLETGGRQPQHF. The CDR3 region has the DNA TGCGCCAGCAGCTTGGAGACAGGGGGCAGGCAGCCCCAGCATTTT.

V usage is TRBV7-2 and J usage is TRBJ1-5, with 7 bases identical to TRBD1. Germline CDR1 reads SGHTA; CDR2 reads FQGNSA. This CDR3 comprises 18 residues. Trimming at V came to 4 bases and at J to 0 bases, leaving 12 bases not matched to a gene. The chain's CDR3 is CASSYGQDAAYSNQPQHF. The CDR3 region has the DNA TGTGCCAGCAGCTACGGACAGGATGCAGCCTATAGCAATCAGCCCCAGCATTTT.

The chain is built from TRBV7-8 and TRBJ2-7; D possibly uses TRBD1 or TRBD2 (5 bases each). The CDR3 length is 14 residues. The V and J ends lost 1 base and 3 bases respectively, with 10 bases between them. The germline V gene has CDR1 SGHVS and CDR2 FQNEAQ. CDR3 protein: CASSLGGRYYEQYF. CDR3 DNA sequence: TGTGCCAGCAGCTTAGGGGGGAGATACTACGAGCAGTACTTC.

The CDR3 bases are TGTGCCAGCTCACCGCAGGCTAGCGGGACCACAGATACGCAGTATTTT. It is translated as CASSPQASGTTDTQYF. The J gene is TRBJ2-3, the V gene TRBV18; the match to TRBD2 covers 9 bases. Germline assignment: CDR1 KGHSH and CDR2 LQKENI. After removal of 3 bases from V and 2 bases from J, the junction contained 6 bases not matched to a gene. The CDR3 has 16 amino acids.

The V gene is TRBV7-9, the J gene TRBJ1-3, with TRBD1 as a possible D gene (6 bases). V was trimmed by 5 bases and J by 2 bases, leaving 10 bases between them. The germline gives CDR1 SEHNR, CDR2 FQNEAQ (reference sequence). CDR3 length: 14 amino acids. The CDR3 DNA sequence: TGTGCCAGCAGCGATACAGGGACTGGAAACACCATATATTTT. This translates into CASSDTGTGNTIYF.